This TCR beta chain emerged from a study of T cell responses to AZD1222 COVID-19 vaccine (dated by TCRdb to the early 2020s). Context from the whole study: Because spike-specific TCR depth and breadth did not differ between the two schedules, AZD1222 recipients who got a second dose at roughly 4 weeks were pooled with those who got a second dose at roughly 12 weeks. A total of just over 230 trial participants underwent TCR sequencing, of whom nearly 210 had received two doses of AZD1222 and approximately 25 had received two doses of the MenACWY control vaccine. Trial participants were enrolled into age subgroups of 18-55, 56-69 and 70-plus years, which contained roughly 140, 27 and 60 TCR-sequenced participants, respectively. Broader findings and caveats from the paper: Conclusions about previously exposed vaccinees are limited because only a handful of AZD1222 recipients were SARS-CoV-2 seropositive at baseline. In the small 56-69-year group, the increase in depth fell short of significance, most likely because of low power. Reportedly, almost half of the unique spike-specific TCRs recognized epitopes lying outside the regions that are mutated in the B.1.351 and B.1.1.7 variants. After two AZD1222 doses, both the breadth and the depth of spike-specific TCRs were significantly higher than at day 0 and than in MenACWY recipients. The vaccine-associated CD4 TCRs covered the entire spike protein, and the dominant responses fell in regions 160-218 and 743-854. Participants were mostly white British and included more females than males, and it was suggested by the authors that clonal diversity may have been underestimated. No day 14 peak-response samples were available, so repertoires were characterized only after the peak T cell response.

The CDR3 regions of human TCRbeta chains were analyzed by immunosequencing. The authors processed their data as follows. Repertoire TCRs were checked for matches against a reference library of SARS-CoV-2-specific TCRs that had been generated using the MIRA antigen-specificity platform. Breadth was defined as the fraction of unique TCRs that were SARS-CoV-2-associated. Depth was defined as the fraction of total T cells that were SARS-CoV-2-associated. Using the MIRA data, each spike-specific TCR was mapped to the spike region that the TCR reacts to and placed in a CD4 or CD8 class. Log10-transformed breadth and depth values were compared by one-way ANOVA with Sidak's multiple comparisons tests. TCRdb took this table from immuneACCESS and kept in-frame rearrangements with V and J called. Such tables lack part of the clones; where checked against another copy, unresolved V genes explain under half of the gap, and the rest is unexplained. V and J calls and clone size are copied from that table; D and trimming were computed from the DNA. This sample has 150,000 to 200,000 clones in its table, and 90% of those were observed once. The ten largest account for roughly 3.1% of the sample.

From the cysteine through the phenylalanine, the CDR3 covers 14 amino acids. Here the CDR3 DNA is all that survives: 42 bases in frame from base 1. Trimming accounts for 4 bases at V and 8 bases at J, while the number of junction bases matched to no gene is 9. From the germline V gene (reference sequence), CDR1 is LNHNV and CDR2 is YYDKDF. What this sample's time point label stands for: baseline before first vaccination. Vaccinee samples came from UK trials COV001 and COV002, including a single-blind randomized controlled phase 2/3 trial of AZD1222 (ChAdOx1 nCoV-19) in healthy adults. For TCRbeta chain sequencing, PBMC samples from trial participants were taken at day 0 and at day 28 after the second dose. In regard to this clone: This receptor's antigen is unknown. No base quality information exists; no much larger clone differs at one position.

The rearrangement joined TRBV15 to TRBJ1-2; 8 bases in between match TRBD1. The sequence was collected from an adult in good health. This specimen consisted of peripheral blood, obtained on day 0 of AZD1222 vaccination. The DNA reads TGTGCCACCAGCAAACGGACAGGGATGGACGGCTACACCTTC. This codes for CATSKRTGMDGYTF.